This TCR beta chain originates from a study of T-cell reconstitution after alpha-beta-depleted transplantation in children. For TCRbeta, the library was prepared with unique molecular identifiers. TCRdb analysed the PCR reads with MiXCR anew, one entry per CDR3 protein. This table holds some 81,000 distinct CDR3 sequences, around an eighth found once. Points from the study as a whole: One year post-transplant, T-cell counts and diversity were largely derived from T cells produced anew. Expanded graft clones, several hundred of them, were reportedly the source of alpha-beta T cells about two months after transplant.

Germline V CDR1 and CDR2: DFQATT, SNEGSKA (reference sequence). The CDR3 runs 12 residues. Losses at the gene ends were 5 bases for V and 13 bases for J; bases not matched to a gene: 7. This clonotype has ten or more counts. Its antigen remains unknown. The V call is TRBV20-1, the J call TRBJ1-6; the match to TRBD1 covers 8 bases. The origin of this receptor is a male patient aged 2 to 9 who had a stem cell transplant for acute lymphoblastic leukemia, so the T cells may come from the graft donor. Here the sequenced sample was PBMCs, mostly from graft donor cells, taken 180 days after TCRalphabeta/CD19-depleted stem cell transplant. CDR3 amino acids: CSAFPRGPPLHF. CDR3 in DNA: TGCAGTGCTTTTCCCAGGGGGCCGCCCCTCCACTTT.